This paragraph covers one T cell receptor (beta chain) sequence. Its antigen is not yet known. No much larger clone exists at a distance of one base, and base qualities are not known. This record belongs to a study of blood T cell repertoires in COVID-19 (TCRdb year 2020). Concerning the study at large: Collaborator samples came from the United States, Italy and Spain and covered acute and convalescent phases of COVID-19. The material from the prospective study consisted of cDNA or gDNA derived from T cells, B-cell-depleted T cells, or PBMCs. Subjects who had been exposed to COVID-19, were actively infected with it, or had recovered from it provided the deeply sampled blood TCRbeta repertoires that made up the dataset. The repertoires were released in a freely available public database intended as a resource for research on the immune response to SARS-CoV-2. The samples were drawn from the first 160 participants of the ongoing ImmuneRACE study and from some 1,300 subjects provided by 6 global collaborators. A de-identified subject ID, COVID-19 status, age in years and sex were almost always included in the sample metadata. HLA class I and class II types, where available, came from metadata supplied by the sample provider rather than from assay-based typing.

General conclusions and limits of the study: Clinical and demographic metadata were provided uncurated, with the amount varying by source and participant.

At one collaborating source in Seattle, patients were enrolled during active infection and were followed longitudinally through the course of disease. Whole blood was collected in K2EDTA tubes by collaborating institutions according to the institutions' own protocols. Collaborator samples were shipped for TCRbeta analysis as frozen whole blood, isolated PBMCs, or DNA extracted from either sample type. The immunoSEQ Assay, a bias-controlled multiplex PCR, was used to amplify TCRbeta CDR3 regions from genomic DNA. The paper's data handling went like this. The number of nucleated cells in each sample was estimated from the amplification of reference gene primers within the assay. To quantify the absolute abundance of each unique TCRbeta CDR3 rearrangement, sequence reads were collapsed and filtered. For each sample, productive Simpson clonality was calculated as the square root of Simpson's diversity index across productive rearrangements. TCRdb retrieved this table from immuneACCESS and kept in-frame rearrangements only. Not all clones are present; in checked studies, unresolved V genes account for under half, and no reason is known for the remainder. The DNA was the basis for D and trimming; V, J and clone size are from that table. This sample is represented by about 150,000 clones; approximately 86% of them were singletons. 6.5% to 7.5% of the sample rests with the top ten.

CDR1 and CDR2 were assigned from the germline V gene as SGHRS and YFSETQ. Its CDR3 holds 13 amino acids, cysteine through phenylalanine. CDR3 DNA only is kept here, 39 bases in frame from base 1. The germline ends are 15 bases apart after V is trimmed by 4 bases and J by 13 bases. The sample taken for sequencing was peripheral blood. The chain employs TRBV5-1 and TRBJ1-6; the D gene assignment is ambiguous. This clonotype was sampled from a man aged 80 or over with COVID-19, enrolled during active disease. This receptor has the CDR3 CASSPPPGYPLHF. The DNA is as follows: TGCGCCAGCAGCCCCCCCCCAGGCTACCCCCTCCACTTT.